The following is a T cell receptor beta chain sequence with its context. Its antigen is unknown. In the same sample, other DNA sequences code for this CDR3. The data derive from a study of beta chain features in type 1 diabetes. Study-wide results and caveats: People with Type 1 diabetes carried modestly yet significantly shorter TCRB CDR3s in all four CD4+ subsets. The study left unresolved whether HLA type influences TCRB rearrangement. The naive, central memory and Treg TCRB repertoires looked more alike in patients than they did in healthy donors.

The CDR3 length is 15 residues. Germline CDR1 reads KGHSH; CDR2 reads LQKENI. V was shortened by 3 bases and J by 4 bases, with 12 bases between the two germline ends. Investigators reverse transcribed all isolated RNA, so they sequenced expressed TCRB transcripts. Some clones are missing from TCRdb's copy, which holds only in-frame ones; the method was immunoSEQ multiplex PCR. The sample lists 300,000 to 350,000 clones, 7% to 9% seen once, with approximately 0.47% in the top ten. The sequence came from a young woman in good health. The sample comprised central memory CD4+ T cells from blood. V usage is TRBV18 and J usage is TRBJ1-4; D perhaps matches TRBD1 (5 bases). CDR3 bases: TGTGCCAGCTCACCTCCGGGACTGAGTAATGAAAAACTGTTTTTT. Residues: CASSPPGLSNEKLFF.